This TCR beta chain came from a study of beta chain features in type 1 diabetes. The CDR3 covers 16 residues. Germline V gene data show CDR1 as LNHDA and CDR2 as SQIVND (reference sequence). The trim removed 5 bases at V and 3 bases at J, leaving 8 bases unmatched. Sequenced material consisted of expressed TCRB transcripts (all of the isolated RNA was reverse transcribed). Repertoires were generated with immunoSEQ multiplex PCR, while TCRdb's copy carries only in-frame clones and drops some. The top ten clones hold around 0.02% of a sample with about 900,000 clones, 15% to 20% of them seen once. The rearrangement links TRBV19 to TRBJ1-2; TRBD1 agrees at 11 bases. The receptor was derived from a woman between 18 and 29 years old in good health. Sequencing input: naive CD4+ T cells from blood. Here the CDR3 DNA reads TGTGCCAGTAGTGGACAGGGGGCTTCGGGTGACTATGGCTACACCTTC. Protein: CASSGQGASGDYGYTF.